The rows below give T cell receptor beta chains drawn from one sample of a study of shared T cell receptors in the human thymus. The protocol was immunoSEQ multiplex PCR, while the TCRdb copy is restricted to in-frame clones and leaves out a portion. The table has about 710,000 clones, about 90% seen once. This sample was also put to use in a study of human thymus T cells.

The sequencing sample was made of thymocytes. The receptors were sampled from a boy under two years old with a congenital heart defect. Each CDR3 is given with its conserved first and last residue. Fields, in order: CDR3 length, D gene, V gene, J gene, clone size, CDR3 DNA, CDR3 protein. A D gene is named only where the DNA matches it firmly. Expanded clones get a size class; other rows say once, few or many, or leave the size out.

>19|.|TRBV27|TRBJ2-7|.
TGTGCCAGCAGTTTTAGGCTCCAGGGGGGCCCCGGGACTAGGTTCGAGCAGTACTTC
CASSFRLQGGPGTRFEQYF
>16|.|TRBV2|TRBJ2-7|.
TGTGCCAGCAGTACCGCTTCGGACGGAACGGGATACGAGCAGTACTTC
CASSTASDGTGYEQYF
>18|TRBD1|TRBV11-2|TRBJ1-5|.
TGTGCCAGCAGCTTAGATGGGGACAGGGGAAGTAGACGTCAGCCCCAGCATTTT
CASSLDGDRGSRRQPQHF
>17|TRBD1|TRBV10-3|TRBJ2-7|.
TGTGCCATCAGTGAGGAGTACCGGGACAGGTACTCCTACGAGCAGTACTTC
CAISEEYRDRYSYEQYF
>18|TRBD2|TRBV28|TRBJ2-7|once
TGTGCCAGCAGTTCCCAGGCTCCGACTAGCGGGAGCTCCTACGAGCAGTACTTC
CASSSQAPTSGSSYEQYF
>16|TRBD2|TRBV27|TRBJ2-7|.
TGTGCCAGCAGTTTATCAACTAGCGGAGGCCCCTACGAGCAGTACTTC
CASSLSTSGGPYEQYF
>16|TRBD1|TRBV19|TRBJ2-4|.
TGTGCCAGTAGCGATGGACAGGGGGAGACCAAAAACATTCAGTACTTC
CASSDGQGETKNIQYF
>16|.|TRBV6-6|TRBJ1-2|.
TGTGCCAGCAGCCCTTCGAGACAGGATACTAACTATGGCTACACCTTC
CASSPSRQDTNYGYTF
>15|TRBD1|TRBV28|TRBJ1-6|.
TGTGCCAGCAGTTACCCCGGGACAGGGAGGTCACCCCTCCACTTT
CASSYPGTGRSPLHF
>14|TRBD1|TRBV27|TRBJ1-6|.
TGTGCCAGCAGGAACCGACAGGGAAAATCACCCCTCCACTTT
CASRNRQGKSPLHF
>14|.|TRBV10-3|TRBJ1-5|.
TGTGCCATCAGTGAGGTTGGGGGGAGAAAGCCCCAGCATTTT
CAISEVGGRKPQHF
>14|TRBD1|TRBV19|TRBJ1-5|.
TGTGCCAGCGGGACAGATCATTCAAATCAGCCCCAGCATTTT
CASGTDHSNQPQHF
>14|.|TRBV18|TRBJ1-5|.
TGTGCCAGCTCAGGCGTTAAGGGGAATCAGCCCCAGCATTTT
CASSGVKGNQPQHF
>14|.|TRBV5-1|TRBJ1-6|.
TGCGCCAGCAGCTTGGGACAGTATAATTCACCCCTCCACTTT
CASSLGQYNSPLHF
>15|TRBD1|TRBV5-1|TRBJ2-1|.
TGCGCCAGCAGCTTCGGGACAGGGGACGTGGGTGAGCAGTTCTTC
CASSFGTGDVGEQFF
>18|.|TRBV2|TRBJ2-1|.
TGTGCCAGCAGTGAACTGGACGGGGAGGCTAGAGGGAAGAATGAGCAGTTCTTC
CASSELDGEARGKNEQFF
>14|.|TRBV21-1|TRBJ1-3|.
TGTGCCAGCAGCACAAGACAGGGAGTAAACACCATATATTTT
CASSTRQGVNTIYF
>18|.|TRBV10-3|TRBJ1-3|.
TGTGCCATCAGTGAGCCCCCGGGCGGGAAGTCATCTGGAAACACCATATATTTT
CAISEPPGGKSSGNTIYF
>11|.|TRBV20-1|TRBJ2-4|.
TGCAGTGCTAGGTCGGGGAACATTCAGTACTTC
CSARSGNIQYF
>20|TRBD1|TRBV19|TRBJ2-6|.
TGTGCCAGTAGTATAGAGATAAGACAGGGAGTTCATGTTGGGGCCAACGTCCTGACTTTC
CASSIEIRQGVHVGANVLTF
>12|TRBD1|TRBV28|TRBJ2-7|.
TGTGCCAGCCGGGACAGGGACTACGAGCAGTACTTC
CASRDRDYEQYF
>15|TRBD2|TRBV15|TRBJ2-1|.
TGTGCCACCAGCAGAGTCGGCGGGAGCGACAATGAGCAGTTCTTC
CATSRVGGSDNEQFF
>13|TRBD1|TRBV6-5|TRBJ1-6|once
TGTGCCAGCCGGGACAGGGATAATTCACCCCTCCACTTT
CASRDRDNSPLHF
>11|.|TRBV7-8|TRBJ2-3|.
TGTGCCAGCAGCAGAGGGGATACGCAGTATTTT
CASSRGDTQYF
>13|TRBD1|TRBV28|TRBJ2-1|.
TGTGCCTCCACGGACAGGGACTACAATGAGCAGTTCTTC
CASTDRDYNEQFF
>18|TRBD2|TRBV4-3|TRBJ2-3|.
TGCGCCAGCAGCCAAGATTGGACTAGCGGGCACCGCACAGATACGCAGTATTTT
CASSQDWTSGHRTDTQYF
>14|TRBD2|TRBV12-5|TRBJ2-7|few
TGTGCTAGTGGTTTGGGGACTAGCGGTCCCGAGCAGTACTTC
CASGLGTSGPEQYF
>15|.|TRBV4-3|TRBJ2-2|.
TGCGCCAGCAGCCAAGCCTGGGCCGGGGCCGGGGAGCTGTTTTTT
CASSQAWAGAGELFF
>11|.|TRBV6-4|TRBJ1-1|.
TGTGCCAGCAGTGCTATCCCTGAAGCTTTCTTT
CASSAIPEAFF
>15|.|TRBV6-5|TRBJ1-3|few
TGTGCCAGCAGGCAAACACACCTCTCTGGAAACACCATATATTTT
CASRQTHLSGNTIYF
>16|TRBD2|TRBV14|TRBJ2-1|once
TGTGCCAGCAGTCCCGGACTAGCGGGAGACTCCCATGAGCAGTTCTTC
CASSPGLAGDSHEQFF
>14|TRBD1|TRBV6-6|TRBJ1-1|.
TGTGCCAGCAGTCAGGACAGGGGAAGCACTGAAGCTTTCTTT
CASSQDRGSTEAFF
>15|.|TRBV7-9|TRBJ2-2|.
TGTGCCAGCAGCTCCGACAACCCCGACACCGGGGAGCTGTTTTTT
CASSSDNPDTGELFF
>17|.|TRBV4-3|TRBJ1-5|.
TGCGCCAGCAGCCAAGGACCCGGGTACGATGGCAATCAGCCCCAGCATTTT
CASSQGPGYDGNQPQHF
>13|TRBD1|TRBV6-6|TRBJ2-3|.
TGTGCCAGCAGCGGACAGGGTGCAGATACGCAGTATTTT
CASSGQGADTQYF
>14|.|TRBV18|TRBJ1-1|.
TGTGCCAGCTCACCAGAACCTATGAACACTGAAGCTTTCTTT
CASSPEPMNTEAFF